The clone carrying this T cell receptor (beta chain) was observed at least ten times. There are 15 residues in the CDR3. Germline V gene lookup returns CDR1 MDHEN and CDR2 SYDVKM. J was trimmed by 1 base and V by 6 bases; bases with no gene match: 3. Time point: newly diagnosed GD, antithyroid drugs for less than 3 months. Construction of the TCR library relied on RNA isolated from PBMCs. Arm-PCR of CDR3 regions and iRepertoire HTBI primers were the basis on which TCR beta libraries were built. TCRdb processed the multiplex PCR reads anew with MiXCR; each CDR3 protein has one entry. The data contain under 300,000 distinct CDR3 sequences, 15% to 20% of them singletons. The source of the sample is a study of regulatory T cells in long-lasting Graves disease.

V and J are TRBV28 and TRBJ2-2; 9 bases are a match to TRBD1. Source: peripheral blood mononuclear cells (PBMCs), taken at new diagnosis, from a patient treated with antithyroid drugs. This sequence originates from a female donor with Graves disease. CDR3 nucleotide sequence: TGTGCCAGCAGGCCGGGACAGGGGAACACCGGGGAGCTGTTTTTT. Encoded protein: CASRPGQGNTGELFF.